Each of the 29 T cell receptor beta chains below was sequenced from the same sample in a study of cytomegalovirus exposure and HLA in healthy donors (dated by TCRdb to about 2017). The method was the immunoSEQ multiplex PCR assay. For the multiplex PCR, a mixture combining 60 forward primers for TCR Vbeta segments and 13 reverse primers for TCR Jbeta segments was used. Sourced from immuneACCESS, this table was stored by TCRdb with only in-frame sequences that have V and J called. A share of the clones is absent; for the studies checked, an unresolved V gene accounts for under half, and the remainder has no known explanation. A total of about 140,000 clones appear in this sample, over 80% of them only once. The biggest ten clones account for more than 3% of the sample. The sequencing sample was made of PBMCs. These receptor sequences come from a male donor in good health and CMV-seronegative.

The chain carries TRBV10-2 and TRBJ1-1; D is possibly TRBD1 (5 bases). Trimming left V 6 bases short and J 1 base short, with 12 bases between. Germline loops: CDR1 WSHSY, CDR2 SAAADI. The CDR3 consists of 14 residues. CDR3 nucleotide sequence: TGCGCCAGCAGCCCTCAGGGCGGGAACACTGAAGCTTTCTTT. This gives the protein CASSPQGGNTEAFF.

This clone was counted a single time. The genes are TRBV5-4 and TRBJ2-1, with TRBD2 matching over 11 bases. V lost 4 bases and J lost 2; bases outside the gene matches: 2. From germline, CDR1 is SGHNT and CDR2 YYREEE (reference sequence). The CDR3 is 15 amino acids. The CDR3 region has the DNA TGTGCCAGCAGCACGACTAGCGGGGCCTACAATGAGCAGTTCTTC. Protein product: CASSTTSGAYNEQFF.

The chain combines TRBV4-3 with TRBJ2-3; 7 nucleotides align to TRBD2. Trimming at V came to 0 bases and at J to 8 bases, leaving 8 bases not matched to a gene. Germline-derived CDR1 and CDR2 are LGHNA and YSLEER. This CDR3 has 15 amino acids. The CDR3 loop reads CASSQEVPGEGTQYF. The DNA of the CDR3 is TGCGCCAGCAGCCAAGAGGTTCCGGGGGAGGGTACGCAGTATTTT.

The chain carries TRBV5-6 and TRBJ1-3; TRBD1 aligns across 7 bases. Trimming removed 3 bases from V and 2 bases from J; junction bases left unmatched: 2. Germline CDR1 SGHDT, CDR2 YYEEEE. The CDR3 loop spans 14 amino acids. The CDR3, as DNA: TGTGCCAGCAGCTCGACAGGGACTGGAAACACCATATATTTT. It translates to CASSSTGTGNTIYF.

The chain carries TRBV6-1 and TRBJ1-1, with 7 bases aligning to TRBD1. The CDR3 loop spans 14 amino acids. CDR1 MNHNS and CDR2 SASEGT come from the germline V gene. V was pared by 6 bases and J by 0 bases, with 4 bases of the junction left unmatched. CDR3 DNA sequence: TGTGCCAGCAGGGGACAGAGACTGAACACTGAAGCTTTCTTT. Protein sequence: CASRGQRLNTEAFF.

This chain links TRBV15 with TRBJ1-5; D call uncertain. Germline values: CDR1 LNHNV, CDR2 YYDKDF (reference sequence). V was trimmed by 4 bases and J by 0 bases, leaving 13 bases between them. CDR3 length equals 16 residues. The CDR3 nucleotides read TGTGCCACCAGCACCCGCCGGAGCCCTAGCAATCAGCCCCAGCATTTT. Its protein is CATSTRRSPSNQPQHF. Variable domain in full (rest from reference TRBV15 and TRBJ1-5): DAMVIQNPRYQVTQFGKPVTLSCSQTLNHNVMYWYQQKSSQAPKLLFHYYDKDFNNEADTPDNFQSRRPNTSFCFLDIRSPGLGDTAMYLCATSTRRSPSNQPQHFGDGTRLSIL.

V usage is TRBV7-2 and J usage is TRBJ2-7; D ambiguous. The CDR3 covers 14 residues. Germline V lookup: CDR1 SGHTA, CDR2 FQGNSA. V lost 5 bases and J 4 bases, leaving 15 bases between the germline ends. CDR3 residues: CASSNIHERYEQYF. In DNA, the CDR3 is TGTGCCAGCAGCAACATTCACGAGCGTTACGAGCAGTACTTC.

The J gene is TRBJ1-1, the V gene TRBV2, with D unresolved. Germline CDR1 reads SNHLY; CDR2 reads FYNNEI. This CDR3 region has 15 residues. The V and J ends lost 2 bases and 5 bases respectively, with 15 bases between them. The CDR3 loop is CASSELGGRRTEAFF. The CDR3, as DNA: TGTGCCAGCAGTGAATTAGGAGGGAGGAGGACTGAAGCTTTCTTT.

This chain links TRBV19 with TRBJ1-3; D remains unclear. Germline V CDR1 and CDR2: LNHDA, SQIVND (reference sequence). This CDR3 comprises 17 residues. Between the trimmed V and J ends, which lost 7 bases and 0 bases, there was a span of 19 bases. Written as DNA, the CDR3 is TGTGCCAGTATTTACGGTGGGCCGCGGGCCTCTGGAAACACCATATATTTT. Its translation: CASIYGGPRASGNTIYF.

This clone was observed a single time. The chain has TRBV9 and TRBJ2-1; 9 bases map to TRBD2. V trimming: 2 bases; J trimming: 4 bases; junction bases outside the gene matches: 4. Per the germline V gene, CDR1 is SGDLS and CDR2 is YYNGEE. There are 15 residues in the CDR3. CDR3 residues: CASSVLAGYYNEQFF. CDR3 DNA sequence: TGTGCCAGCAGCGTGCTAGCGGGATATTACAATGAGCAGTTCTTC.

This CDR3 is CASSVAPLAGGVETQYF. CDR3 bases: TGTGCCAGCAGCGTAGCTCCCTTAGCGGGAGGGGTGGAGACCCAGTACTTC. This chain joins TRBV9 and TRBJ2-5, with TRBD2 matching 11 bases. Germline CDR1 reads SGDLS; CDR2 reads YYNGEE. This CDR3 contains 17 residues. V lost 0 bases to trimming and J lost 5 bases; unmatched junction nucleotides: 9.

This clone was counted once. CDR3 DNA sequence: TGTGCCTGGAGTAGGGGGAGCTACACAGATACGCAGTATTTT. Translating gives CAWSRGSYTDTQYF. The chain combines TRBV30 with TRBJ2-3; weak D call: TRBD1 (6 bases). This CDR3 region has 14 residues. V dropped 2 bases and J dropped 2 bases, with 11 bases sitting between them. Germline V gene lookup returns CDR1 GTSNPN and CDR2 SVGIG (reference sequence).

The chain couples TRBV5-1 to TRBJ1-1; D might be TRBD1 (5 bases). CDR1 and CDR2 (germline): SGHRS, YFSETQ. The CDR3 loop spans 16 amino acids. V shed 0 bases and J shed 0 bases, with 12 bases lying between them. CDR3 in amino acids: CASSLVLGGLNTEAFF. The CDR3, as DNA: TGCGCCAGCAGCTTGGTACTCGGGGGATTGAACACTGAAGCTTTCTTT. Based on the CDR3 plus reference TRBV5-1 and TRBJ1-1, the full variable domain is KAGVTQTPRYLIKTRGQQVTLSCSPISGHRSVSWYQQTPGQGLQFLFEYFSETQRNKGNFPGRFSGRQFSNSRSEMNVSTLELGDSALYLCASSLVLGGLNTEAFFGQGTRLTVV.

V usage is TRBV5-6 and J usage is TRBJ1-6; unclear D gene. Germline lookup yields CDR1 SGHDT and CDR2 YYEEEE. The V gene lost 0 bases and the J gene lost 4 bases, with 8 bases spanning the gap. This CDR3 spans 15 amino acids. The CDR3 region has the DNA TGTGCCAGCAGCTTGGGGGCCCGATATAATTCACCCCTCCACTTT. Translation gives CASSLGARYNSPLHF.

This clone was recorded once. The CDR3 DNA sequence: TGTGCTAGTGGTTTAGTGGGGGCGACTGAAGCTTTCTTT. Translated: CASGLVGATEAFF. The gene calls are TRBV12-5 and TRBJ1-1, with D possibly matching TRBD1 (6 bases). V lost 3 bases, J lost 5 bases, and 10 bases lay in between. Germline CDR1 LGHNT, CDR2 FRNRAP. The CDR3 consists of 13 residues. The whole variable domain, filled in from reference TRBV12-5 and TRBJ1-1, reads DARVTQTPRHKVTEMGQEVTMRCQPILGHNTVFWYRQTMMQGLELLAYFRNRAPLDDSGMPKDRFSAEMPDATLATLKIQPSEPRDSAVYFCASGLVGATEAFFGQGTRLTVV.

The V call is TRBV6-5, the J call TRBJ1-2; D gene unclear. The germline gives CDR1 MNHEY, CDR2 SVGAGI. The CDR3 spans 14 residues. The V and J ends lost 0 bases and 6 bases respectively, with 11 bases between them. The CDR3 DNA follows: TGTGCCAGCAGTTACTCGAGGACTGTTAATGGCTACACCTTC. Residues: CASSYSRTVNGYTF.

For the CDR3, the DNA is TGCGCCAGCAGCTTATACGGACTAGCGGGAACAGATACGCAGTATTTT. Protein: CASSLYGLAGTDTQYF. This chain uses TRBV5-1 with TRBJ2-3, with 12 bases that match TRBD2. Germline assignment: CDR1 SGHRS and CDR2 YFSETQ. The CDR3 runs to 16 residues. The junction had 4 bases not matched to a gene; V was cut back by 2 bases and J by 3 bases.

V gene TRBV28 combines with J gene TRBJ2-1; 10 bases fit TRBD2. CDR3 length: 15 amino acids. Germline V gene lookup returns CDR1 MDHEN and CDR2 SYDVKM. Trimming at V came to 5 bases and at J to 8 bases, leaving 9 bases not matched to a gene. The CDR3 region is CASSQKREGRYEQFF. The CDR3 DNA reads TGTGCCAGCAGTCAAAAGCGGGAGGGGAGGTATGAGCAGTTCTTC.

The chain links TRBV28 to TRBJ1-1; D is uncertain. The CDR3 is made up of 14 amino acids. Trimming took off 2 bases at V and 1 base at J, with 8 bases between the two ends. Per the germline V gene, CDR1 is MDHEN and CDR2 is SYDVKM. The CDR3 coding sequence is TGTGCCAGCAGTTTACGGAGCCAGAACACTGAAGCTTTCTTT. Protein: CASSLRSQNTEAFF.

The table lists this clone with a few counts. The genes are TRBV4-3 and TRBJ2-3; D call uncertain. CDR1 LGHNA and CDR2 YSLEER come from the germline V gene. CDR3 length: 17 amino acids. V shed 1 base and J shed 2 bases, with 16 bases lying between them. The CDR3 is CASSQGGGYSYTDTQYF. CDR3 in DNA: TGCGCCAGCAGCCAAGGAGGCGGTTACTCGTACACAGATACGCAGTATTTT.

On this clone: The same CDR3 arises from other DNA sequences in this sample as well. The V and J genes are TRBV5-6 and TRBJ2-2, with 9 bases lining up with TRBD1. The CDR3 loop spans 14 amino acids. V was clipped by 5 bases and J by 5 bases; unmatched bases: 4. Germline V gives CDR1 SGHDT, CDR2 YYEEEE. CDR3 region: CASSWGQGTGELFF. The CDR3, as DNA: TGTGCCAGCAGTTGGGGACAGGGAACCGGGGAGCTGTTTTTT. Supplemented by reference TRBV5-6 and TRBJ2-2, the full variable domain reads DAGVTQSPTHLIKTRGQQVTLRCSPKSGHDTVSWYQQALGQGPQFIFQYYEEEERQRGNFPDRFSGHQFPNYSSELNVNALLLGDSALYLCASSWGQGTGELFFGEGSRLTVL.

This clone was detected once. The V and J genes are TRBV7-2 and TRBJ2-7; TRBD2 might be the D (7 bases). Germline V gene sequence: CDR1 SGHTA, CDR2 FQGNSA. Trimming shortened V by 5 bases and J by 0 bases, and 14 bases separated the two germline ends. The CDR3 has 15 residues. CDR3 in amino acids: CASSGGGVGSYEQYF. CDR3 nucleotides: TGTGCCAGCAGCGGAGGGGGGGTGGGCTCCTACGAGCAGTACTTC.

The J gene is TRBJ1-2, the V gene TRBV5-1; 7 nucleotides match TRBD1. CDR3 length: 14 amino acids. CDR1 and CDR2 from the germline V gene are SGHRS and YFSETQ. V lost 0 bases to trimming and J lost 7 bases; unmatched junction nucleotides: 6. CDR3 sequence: CASSLGRGPAGYTF. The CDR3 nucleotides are TGCGCCAGCAGCTTGGGGAGGGGGCCGGCTGGCTACACCTTC. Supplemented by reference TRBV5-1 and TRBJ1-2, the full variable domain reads KAGVTQTPRYLIKTRGQQVTLSCSPISGHRSVSWYQQTPGQGLQFLFEYFSETQRNKGNFPGRFSGRQFSNSRSEMNVSTLELGDSALYLCASSLGRGPAGYTFGSGTRLTVV.

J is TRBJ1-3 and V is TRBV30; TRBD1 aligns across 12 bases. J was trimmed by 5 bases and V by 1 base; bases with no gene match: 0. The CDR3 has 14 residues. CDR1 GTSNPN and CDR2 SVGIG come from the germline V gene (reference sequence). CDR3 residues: CAWSGDRGRNTIYF. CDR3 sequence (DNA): TGTGCCTGGAGTGGGGACAGGGGGCGAAACACCATATATTTT. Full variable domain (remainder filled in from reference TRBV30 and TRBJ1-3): SQTIHQWPATLVQPVGSPLSLECTVEGTSNPNLYWYRQAAGRGLQLLFYSVGIGQISSEVPQNLSASRPQDRQFILSSKKLLLSDSGFYLCAWSGDRGRNTIYFGEGSWLTVV.

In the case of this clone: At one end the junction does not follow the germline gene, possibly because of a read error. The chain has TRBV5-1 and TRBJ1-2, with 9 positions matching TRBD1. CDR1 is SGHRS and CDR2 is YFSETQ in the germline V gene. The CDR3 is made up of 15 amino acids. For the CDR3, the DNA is TGCGCCAGCAGCTTGGACAGGGGGCATAGCTATGTCTACACCTTC. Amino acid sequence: CASSLDRGHSYVYTF.

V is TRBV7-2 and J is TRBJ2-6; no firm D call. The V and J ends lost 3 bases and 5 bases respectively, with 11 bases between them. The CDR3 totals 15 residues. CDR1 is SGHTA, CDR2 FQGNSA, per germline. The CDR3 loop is CASSFAVSRANVLTF. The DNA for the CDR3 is TGTGCCAGCAGCTTTGCCGTTTCTAGGGCCAACGTCCTGACTTTC.

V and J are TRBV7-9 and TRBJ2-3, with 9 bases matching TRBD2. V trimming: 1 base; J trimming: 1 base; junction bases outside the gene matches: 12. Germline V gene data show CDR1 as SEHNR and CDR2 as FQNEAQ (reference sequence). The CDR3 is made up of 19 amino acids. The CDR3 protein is CASSLGRAGGPLGTDTQYF. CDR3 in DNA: TGTGCCAGCAGCTTAGGCAGGGCGGGAGGGCCTCTCGGCACAGATACGCAGTATTTT.

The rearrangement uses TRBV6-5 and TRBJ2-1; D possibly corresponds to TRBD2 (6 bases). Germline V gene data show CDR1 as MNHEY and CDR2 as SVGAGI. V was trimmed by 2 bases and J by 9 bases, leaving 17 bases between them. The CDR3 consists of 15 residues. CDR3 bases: TGTGCCAGCAGTTACCTAAGTACTAGCTCCACTGAGCAGTTCTTC. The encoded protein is CASSYLSTSSTEQFF.

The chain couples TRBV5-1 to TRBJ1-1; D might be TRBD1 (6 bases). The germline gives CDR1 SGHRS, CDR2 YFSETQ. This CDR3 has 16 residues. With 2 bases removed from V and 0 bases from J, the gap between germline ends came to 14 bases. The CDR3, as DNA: TGCGCCAGCAGCTTTGGGCCGGGACACCTGAACACTGAAGCTTTCTTT. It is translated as CASSFGPGHLNTEAFF.